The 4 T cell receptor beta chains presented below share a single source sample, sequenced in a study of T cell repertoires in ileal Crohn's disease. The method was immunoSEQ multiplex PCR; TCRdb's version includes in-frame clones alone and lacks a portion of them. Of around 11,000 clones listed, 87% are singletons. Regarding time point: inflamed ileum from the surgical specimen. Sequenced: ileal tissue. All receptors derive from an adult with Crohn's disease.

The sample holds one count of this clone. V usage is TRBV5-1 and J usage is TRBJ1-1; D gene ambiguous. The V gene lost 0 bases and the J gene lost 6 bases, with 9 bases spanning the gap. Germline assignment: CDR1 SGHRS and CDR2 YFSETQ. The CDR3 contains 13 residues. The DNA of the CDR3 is TGCGCCAGCAGCTTGGGAGAATGGGCTGAAGCTTTCTTT. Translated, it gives CASSLGEWAEAFF. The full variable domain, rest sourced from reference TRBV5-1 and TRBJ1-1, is KAGVTQTPRYLIKTRGQQVTLSCSPISGHRSVSWYQQTPGQGLQFLFEYFSETQRNKGNFPGRFSGRQFSNSRSEMNVSTLELGDSALYLCASSLGEWAEAFFGQGTRLTVV.

CDR3 DNA: TGTGCCAGCAGCTTACAGGGGGAGGACAATGAGCAGTTCTTC. This translates into CASSLQGEDNEQFF. The V call is TRBV11-3, the J call TRBJ2-1; D is perhaps TRBD1 (7 bases). Germline V CDR1 and CDR2: SGHNT, YENEEA. This CDR3 region has 14 residues. V lost 2 bases and J 5 bases, leaving 10 bases between the germline ends.

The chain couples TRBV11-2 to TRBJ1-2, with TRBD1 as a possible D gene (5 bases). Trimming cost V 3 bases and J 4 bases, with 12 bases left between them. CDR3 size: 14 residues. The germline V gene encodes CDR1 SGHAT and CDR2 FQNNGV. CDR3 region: CASSLGLGGYGYTF. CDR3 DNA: TGTGCCAGCAGCTTGGGACTGGGGGGCTATGGCTACACCTTC. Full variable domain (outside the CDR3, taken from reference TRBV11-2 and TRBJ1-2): EAGVAQSPRYKIIEKRQSVAFWCNPISGHATLYWYQQILGQGPKLLIQFQNNGVVDDSQLPKDRFSAERLKGVDSTLKIQPAKLEDSAVYLCASSLGLGGYGYTFGSGTRLTVV.

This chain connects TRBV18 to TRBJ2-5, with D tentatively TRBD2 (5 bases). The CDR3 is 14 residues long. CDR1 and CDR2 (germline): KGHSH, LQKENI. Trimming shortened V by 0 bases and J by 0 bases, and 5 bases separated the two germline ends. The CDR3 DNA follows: TGTGCCAGCTCACCACCGCGGGACCAAGAGACCCAGTACTTC. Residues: CASSPPRDQETQYF.